The source of this T cell receptor (beta chain) is a study of blood T cell repertoires in COVID-19. Data came from immunoSEQ multiplex PCR; TCRdb stores just in-frame clones and leaves some out. The sample records about 200,000 clones, around 87% being singletons. V lost 6 bases, J lost 5 bases, and 5 bases stayed unmatched. CDR1 and CDR2 from the germline V gene are SQVTM and ANQGSEA. The CDR3 has 12 amino acids. The rearrangement links TRBV29-1 to TRBJ2-5; 8 nucleotides match TRBD2. The sequence was obtained from a woman in her thirties or forties in a cohort exposed to, infected with or recovered from COVID-19 (not recorded which). What was sequenced was PBMCs or T cells enriched from blood (not recorded which). The CDR3 here is CSVGTRVETQYF. The CDR3 bases are TGCAGCGTCGGGACTAGGGTTGAGACCCAGTACTTC.